This record looks at one T cell receptor (beta chain) sequence and its context. With 4 bases clipped from V and 3 bases from J, the junction kept 10 bases outside the gene matches. Germline lookup yields CDR1 MGHDK and CDR2 SYGVNS. This CDR3 spans 16 amino acids. No fewer than 5.5 micrograms of total RNA were isolated from every sample. The sample originates from a study of blood T cells in healthy people across ages. A second PCR, run for about 7 to 12 cycles, used a sample-barcoded 5' primer plus a J-beta primer mix. Using its own MiXCR run on the 5' RACE reads, TCRdb lists one record per CDR3 protein. This table has about 800,000 distinct CDR3 sequences, 55% to 75% appearing once.

Sequenced material: blood. The chain is built from TRBV25-1 and TRBJ2-7; 9 nucleotides line up with TRBD1. This receptor was taken from a man aged 25-45 years in good health. The CDR3, as DNA: TGTGCCAGCAGTGGCTCTGGGACAGGGAGCCTCTACGAGCAGTACTTC. This codes for CASSGSGTGSLYEQYF.